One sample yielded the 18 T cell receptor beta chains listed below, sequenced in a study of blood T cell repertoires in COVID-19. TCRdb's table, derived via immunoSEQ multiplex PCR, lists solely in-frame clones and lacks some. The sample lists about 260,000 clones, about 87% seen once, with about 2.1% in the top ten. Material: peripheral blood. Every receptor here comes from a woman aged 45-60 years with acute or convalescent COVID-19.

The CDR3, as DNA: TGTGCCAGCAGCTTAAATTCGGGGGAGGCCCTCCACTTT. Protein product: CASSLNSGEALHF. The chain couples TRBV7-3 to TRBJ1-6, with a weak D call TRBD1 (5 bases). In germline, CDR1 is SGHTA, CDR2 FQGTGA. This CDR3 is 13 amino acids long. Between the trimmed V and J ends, which lost 1 base and 14 bases, there was a span of 12 bases.

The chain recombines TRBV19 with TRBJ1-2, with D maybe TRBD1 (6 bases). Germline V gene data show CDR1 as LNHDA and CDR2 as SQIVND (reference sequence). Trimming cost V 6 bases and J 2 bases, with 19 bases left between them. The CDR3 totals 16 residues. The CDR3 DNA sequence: TGTGCCAGTAGACCGGGGGGTTGGGGGCTCAACTATGGCTACACCTTC. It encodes CASRPGGWGLNYGYTF.

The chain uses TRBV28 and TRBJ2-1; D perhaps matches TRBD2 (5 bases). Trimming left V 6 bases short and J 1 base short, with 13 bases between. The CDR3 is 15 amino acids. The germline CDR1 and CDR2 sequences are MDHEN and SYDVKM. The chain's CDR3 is CASSQLGGSYNEQFF. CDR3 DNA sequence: TGTGCCAGCAGCCAACTAGGAGGATCCTACAATGAGCAGTTCTTC. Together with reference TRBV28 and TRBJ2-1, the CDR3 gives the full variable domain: DVKVTQSSRYLVKRTGEKVFLECVQDMDHENMFWYRQDPGLGLRLIYFSYDVKMKEKGDIPEGYSVSREKKERFSLILESASTNQTSMYLCASSQLGGSYNEQFFGPGTRLTVL.

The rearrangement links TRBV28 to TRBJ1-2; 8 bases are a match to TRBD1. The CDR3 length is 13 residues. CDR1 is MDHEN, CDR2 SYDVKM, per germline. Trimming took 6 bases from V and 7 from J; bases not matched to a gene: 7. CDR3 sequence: CASSQDRAFGYTF. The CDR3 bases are TGTGCCAGCAGCCAGGACAGGGCGTTTGGCTACACCTTC.

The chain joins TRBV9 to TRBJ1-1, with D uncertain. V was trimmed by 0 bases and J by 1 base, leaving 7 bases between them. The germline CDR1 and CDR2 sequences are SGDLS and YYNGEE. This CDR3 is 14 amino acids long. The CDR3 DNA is TGTGCCAGCAGCGTAGGACATAGGAACACTGAAGCTTTCTTT. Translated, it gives CASSVGHRNTEAFF.

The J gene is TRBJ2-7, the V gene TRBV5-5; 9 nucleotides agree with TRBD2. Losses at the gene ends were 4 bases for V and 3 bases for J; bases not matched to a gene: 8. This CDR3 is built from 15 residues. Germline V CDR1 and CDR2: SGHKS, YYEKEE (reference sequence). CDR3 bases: TGTGCCAGCAGCCTTTTTCTTAGCGGGAGCTACGAGCAGTACTTC. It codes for CASSLFLSGSYEQYF.

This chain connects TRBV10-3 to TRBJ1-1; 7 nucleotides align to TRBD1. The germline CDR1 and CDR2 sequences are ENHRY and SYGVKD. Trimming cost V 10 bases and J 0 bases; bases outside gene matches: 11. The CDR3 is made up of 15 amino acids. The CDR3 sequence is CATYTGVGMNTEAFF. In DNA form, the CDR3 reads TGTGCCACATATACAGGGGTTGGTATGAACACTGAAGCTTTCTTT.

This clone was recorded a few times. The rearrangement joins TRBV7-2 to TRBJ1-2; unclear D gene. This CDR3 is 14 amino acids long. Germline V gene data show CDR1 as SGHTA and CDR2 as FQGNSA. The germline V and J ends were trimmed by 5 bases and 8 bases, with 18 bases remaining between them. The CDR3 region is CASSPTPPPEGYTF. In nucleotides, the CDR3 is TGTGCCAGCAGCCCCACTCCCCCCCCCGAGGGCTACACCTTC.

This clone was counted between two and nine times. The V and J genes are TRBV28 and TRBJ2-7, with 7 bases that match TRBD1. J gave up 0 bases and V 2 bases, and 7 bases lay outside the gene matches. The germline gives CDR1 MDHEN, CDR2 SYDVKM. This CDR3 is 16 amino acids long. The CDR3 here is CASSLATGAPSYEQYF. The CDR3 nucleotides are TGTGCCAGCAGTTTAGCCACAGGGGCCCCCTCCTACGAGCAGTACTTC.

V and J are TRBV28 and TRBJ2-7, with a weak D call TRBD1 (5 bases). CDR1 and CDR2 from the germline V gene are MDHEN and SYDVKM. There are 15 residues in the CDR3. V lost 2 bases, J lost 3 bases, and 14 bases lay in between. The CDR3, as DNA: TGTGCCAGCAGTTTAAGTCAGGGCGGTAGCTACGAGCAGTACTTC. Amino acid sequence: CASSLSQGGSYEQYF.

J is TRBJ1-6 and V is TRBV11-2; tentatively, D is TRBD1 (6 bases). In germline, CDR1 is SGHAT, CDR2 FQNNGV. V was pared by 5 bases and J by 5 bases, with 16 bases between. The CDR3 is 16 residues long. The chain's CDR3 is CASSMFARGHNSPLHF. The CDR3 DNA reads TGTGCCAGCAGCATGTTCGCCAGGGGTCATAATTCACCCCTCCACTTT.

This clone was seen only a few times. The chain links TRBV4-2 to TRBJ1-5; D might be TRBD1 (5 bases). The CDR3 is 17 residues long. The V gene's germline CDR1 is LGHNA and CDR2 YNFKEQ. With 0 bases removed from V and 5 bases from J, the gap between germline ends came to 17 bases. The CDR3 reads CASSQDVRTGGDQPQHF. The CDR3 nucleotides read TGTGCCAGCAGCCAAGATGTAAGAACGGGGGGGGATCAGCCCCAGCATTTT.

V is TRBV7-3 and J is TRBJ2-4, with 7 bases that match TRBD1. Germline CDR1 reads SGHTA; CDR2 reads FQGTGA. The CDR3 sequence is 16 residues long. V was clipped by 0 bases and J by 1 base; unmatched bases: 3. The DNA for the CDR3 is TGTGCCAGCAGCTTAACAGGGGGCTTGGCCAAAAACATTCAGTACTTC. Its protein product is CASSLTGGLAKNIQYF.

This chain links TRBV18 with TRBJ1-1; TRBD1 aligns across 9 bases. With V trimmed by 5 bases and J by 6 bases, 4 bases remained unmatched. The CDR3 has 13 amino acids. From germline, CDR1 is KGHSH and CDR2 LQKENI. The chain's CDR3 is CASSDRGVPEAFF. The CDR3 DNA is TGTGCCAGCTCAGACAGGGGGGTTCCTGAAGCTTTCTTT.

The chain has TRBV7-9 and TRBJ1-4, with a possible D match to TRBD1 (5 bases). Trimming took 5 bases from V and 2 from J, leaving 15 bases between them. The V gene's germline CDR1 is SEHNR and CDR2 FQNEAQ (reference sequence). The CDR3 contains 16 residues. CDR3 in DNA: TGTGCCAGCAGCCCCGGGGAGGGGTCCACTAATGAAAAACTGTTTTTT. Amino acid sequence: CASSPGEGSTNEKLFF.

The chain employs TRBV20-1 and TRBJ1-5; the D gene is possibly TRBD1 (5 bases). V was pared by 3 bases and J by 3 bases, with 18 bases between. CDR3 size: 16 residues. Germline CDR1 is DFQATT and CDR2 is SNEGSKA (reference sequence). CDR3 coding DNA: TGCAGTGCTAGTCGGGGCCAGGGACTTTACAATCAGCCCCAGCATTTT. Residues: CSASRGQGLYNQPQHF.

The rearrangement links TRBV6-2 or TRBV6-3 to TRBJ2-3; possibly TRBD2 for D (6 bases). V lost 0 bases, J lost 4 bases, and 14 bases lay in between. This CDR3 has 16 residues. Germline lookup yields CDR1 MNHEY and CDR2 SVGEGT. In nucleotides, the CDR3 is TGTGCCAGCAGTTACTCGGCGCGGGAAATCGCAGATACGCAGTATTTT. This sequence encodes CASSYSAREIADTQYF.

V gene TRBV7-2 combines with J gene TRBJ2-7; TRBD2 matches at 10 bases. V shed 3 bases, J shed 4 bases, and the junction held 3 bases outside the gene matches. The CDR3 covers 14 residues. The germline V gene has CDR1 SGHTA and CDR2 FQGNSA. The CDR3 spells CASSLSGRAYEQYF. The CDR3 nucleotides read TGTGCCAGCAGCTTGAGCGGGAGGGCGTACGAGCAGTACTTC. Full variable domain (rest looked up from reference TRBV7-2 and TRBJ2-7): GAGVSQSPSNKVTEKGKDVELRCDPISGHTALYWYRQSLGQGLEFLIYFQGNSAPDKSGLPSDRFSAERTGGSVSTLTIQRTQQEDSAVYLCASSLSGRAYEQYFGPGTRLTVT.